A single T cell receptor beta chain is shown here with its context. The entirety of the isolated RNA underwent reverse transcription, so expressed TCRB transcripts were sequenced. Sequenced by immunoSEQ multiplex PCR; TCRdb stores in-frame clones only, minus some. The sample contains some 150,000 clones, 8% to 13% of which appear only once. CDR1 is LGHNA, CDR2 YNFKEQ, per germline. The CDR3 loop spans 17 amino acids. J gave up 4 bases and V 2 bases, and 9 bases lay outside the gene matches. These data are taken from a study of beta chain features in type 1 diabetes. Sequencing input: naive CD4+ T cells from blood. The sequence derives from a man aged 18 to 35 in good health. The V and J genes are TRBV4-2 and TRBJ1-5; 9 bases agree with TRBD1. The CDR3 sequence: CASSQIGSGQGNQPQHF. CDR3 nucleotide sequence: TGTGCCAGCAGCCAAATTGGATCGGGACAGGGAAATCAGCCCCAGCATTTT.